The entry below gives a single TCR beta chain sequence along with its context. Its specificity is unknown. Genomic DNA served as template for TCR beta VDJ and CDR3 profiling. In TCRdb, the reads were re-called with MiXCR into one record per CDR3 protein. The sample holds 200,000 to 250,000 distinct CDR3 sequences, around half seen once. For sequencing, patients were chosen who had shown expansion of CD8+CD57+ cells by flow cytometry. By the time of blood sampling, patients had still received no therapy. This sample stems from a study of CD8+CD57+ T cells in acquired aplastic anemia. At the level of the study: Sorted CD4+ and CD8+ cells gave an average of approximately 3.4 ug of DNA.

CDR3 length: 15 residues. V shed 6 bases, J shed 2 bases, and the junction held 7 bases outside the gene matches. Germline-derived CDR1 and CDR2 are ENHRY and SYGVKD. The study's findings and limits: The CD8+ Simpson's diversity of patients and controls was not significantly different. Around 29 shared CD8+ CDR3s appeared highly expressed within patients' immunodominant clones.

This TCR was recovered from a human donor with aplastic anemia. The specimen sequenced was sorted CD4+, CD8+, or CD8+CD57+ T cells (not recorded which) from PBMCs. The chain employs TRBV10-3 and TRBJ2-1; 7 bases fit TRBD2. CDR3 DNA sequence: TGTGCCATCAGAATGAGCGGGAATGCCTACAATGAGCAGTTCTTC. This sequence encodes CAIRMSGNAYNEQFF.